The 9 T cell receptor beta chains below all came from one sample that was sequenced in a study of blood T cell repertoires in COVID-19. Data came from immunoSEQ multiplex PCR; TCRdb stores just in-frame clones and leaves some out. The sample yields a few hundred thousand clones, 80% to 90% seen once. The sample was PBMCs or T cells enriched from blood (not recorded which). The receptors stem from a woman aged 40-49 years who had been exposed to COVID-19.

This chain's CDR3 is CASSLGGVNPYNEQFF. In DNA, the CDR3 is TGTGCCAGCAGTTTAGGGGGGGTAAATCCATACAATGAGCAGTTCTTC. The chain employs TRBV28 and TRBJ2-1; 7 bases are a match to TRBD2. V shed 2 bases and J 4 bases; nucleotides not matched to a gene: 8. This CDR3 contains 16 residues. CDR1 MDHEN and CDR2 SYDVKM come from the germline V gene.

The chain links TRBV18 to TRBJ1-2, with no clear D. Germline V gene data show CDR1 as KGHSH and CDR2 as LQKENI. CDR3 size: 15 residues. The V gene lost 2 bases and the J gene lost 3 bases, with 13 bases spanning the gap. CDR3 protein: CASSPSATADYGYTF. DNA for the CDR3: TGTGCCAGCTCACCATCAGCTACAGCCGACTATGGCTACACCTTC.

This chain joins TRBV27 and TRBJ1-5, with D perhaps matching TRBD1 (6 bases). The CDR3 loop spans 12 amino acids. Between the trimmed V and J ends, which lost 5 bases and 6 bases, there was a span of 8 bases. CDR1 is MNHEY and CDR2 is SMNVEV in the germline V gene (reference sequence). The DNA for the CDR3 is TGTGCCAGCAGTACAGGGTCTCAGCCCCAGCATTTT. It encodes CASSTGSQPQHF.

CDR3 nucleotides: TGTGCCAGCAGTTCAGGACAGCTCTCTGAAGCTTTCTTT. This encodes CASSSGQLSEAFF. The chain carries TRBV28 and TRBJ1-1; D might be TRBD1 (6 bases). The CDR3 totals 13 residues. V gave up 4 bases and J gave up 6 bases, with 12 bases separating them. Germline values: CDR1 MDHEN, CDR2 SYDVKM. The variable domain in full, with the rest retrieved from reference TRBV28 and TRBJ1-1, is DVKVTQSSRYLVKRTGEKVFLECVQDMDHENMFWYRQDPGLGLRLIYFSYDVKMKEKGDIPEGYSVSREKKERFSLILESASTNQTSMYLCASSSGQLSEAFFGQGTRLTVV.

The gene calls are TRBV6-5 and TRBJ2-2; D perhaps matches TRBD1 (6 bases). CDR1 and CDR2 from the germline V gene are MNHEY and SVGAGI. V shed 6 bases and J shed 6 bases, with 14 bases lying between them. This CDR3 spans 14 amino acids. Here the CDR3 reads CASSRQVLAGELFF. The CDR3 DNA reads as TGTGCCAGCAGCCGACAGGTTTTGGCCGGGGAGCTGTTTTTT.

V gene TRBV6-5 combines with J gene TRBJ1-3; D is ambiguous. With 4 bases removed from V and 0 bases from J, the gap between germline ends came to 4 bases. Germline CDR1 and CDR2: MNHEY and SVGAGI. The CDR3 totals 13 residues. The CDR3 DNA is TGTGCCAGCAGTTCGGTCTCTGGAAACACCATATATTTT. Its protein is CASSSVSGNTIYF.

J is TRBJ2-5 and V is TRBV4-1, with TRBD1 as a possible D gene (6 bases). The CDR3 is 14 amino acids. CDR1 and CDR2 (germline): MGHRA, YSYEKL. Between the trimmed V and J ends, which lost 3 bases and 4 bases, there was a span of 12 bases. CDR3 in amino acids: CASSHPGTRETQYF. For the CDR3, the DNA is TGCGCCAGCAGCCACCCCGGGACAAGAGAGACCCAGTACTTC.

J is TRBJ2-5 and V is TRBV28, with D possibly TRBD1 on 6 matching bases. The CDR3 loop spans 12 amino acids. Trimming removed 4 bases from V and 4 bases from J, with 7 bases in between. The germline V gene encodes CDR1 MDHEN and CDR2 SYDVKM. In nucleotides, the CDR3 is TGTGCCAGCAGTTCGACAGGAGAGACCCAGTACTTC. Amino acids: CASSSTGETQYF.

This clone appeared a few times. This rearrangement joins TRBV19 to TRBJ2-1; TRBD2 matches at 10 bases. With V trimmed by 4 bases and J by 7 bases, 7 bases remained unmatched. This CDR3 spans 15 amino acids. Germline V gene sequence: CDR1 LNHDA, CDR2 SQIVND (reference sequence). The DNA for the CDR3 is TGTGCCAGTAGTAGAACCGGGACTAGCGTAAATGAGCAGTTCTTC. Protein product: CASSRTGTSVNEQFF.